Listed below are T cell receptor beta chains from one sample, sequenced in a study of control samples from healthy donors and cancer patients. TCRdb's table, derived via immunoSEQ multiplex PCR, lists solely in-frame clones and lacks some. This sample has roughly 130,000 clones, with more than 80% found just once. The sequenced sample consisted of blood. The receptors here all came from a man between 18 and 35 years old in good health. CDR3s include the opening cysteine and the closing phenylalanine or tryptophan. A D gene is named only where the DNA matches it firmly. Size is stated for part of the rows, as once, few or many counts, or as a class when the clone is expanded.

>TRBV7-9|-|TRBJ1-2|-
TGTGCCAGCAGCCCGCGGGACACCTCAAGTTCTAACTATGGCTACACCTTC
CASSPRDTSSSNYGYTF
>TRBV10-3|-|TRBJ2-2|-
TGTGCCATCAGTGAGTCTACGAGTCACACCGGGGAGCTGTTTTTT
CAISESTSHTGELFF
>TRBV28|-|TRBJ1-5|-
TGTGCCAGCAGTTTAGCCAGGTTGGGCAATCAGCCCCAGCATTTT
CASSLARLGNQPQHF
>TRBV7-8|-|TRBJ2-5|-
TGTGCCAGCACCGCCGGGGACCCAAAAGAGACCCAGTACTTC
CASTAGDPKETQYF
>TRBV27|once|TRBJ1-5|-
TGTGCCAGCAGTTTATCGCCCCCAGGGTTCAGCAATCAGCCCCAGCATTTT
CASSLSPPGFSNQPQHF
>TRBV2|-|TRBJ1-5|-
TGTGCCAGCGGGAAAGACAGTTACAATCAGCCCCAGCATTTT
CASGKDSYNQPQHF
>TRBV6-1|-|TRBJ2-1|TRBD2
TGTGCCAGCAGTGAAGGTCCTAACGGGAGGCTCTACAATGAGCAGTTCTTC
CASSEGPNGRLYNEQFF
>TRBV19|-|TRBJ1-2|-
TGTGCCAGTAGCACCAATGTGTATTACGGCTACACCTTC
CASSTNVYYGYTF
>TRBV6-2/TRBV6-3|-|TRBJ2-1|-
TGTGCCAGCAGTTACAGTACGAGCGTTACCTACAATGAGCAGTTCTTC
CASSYSTSVTYNEQFF
>TRBV25-1|-|TRBJ1-4|-
TGTGCCAGCAGTGAATGGACCGGGACCGATGAAAAACTGTTTTTT
CASSEWTGTDEKLFF
>TRBV10-2|-|TRBJ2-3|TRBD2
TGCGCCAGCAGTGAACCAGCGGGGGGGCGTACGCAGTATTTT
CASSEPAGGRTQYF
>TRBV9|-|TRBJ2-3|-
TGTGCCAGCAGCGTAGTACTAGGGAACACAGATACGCAGTATTTT
CASSVVLGNTDTQYF
>TRBV28|-|TRBJ2-3|-
TGTGCCAGCAGCACAGATACGCAGTATTTT
CASSTDTQYF
>TRBV7-3|-|TRBJ2-1|TRBD2
TGTGCCAGCAGCTTAGAGGGGTCTAGCGGGACCGATGAGCAGTTCTTC
CASSLEGSSGTDEQFF
>TRBV10-3|-|TRBJ1-6|-
TGTGCCATCAGGGACAGTGAAGAGTCACCCCTCCACTTT
CAIRDSEESPLHF
>TRBV18|-|TRBJ2-1|TRBD2
TGTGCCAGCTCAGAAGGAGGGACTAGCAGTATATACAATGAGCAGTTCTTC
CASSEGGTSSIYNEQFF
>TRBV29-1|-|TRBJ2-2|TRBD1
TGCAGCGCCTCCGGGACAGGAGGTACCGGGGAGCTGTTTTTT
CSASGTGGTGELFF
>TRBV6-5|-|TRBJ2-6|-
TGTGCCAGCAGTACAGGCTCTGGGGCCAACGTCCTGACTTTC
CASSTGSGANVLTF
>TRBV5-1|-|TRBJ1-4|-
TGCGCCAGCAGCCCTGGCGGGGCAACTAATGAAAAACTGTTTTTT
CASSPGGATNEKLFF
>TRBV7-8|-|TRBJ2-5|-
TGTGCCAGCAGCTTAAGAGCGCTAGCAGAGACCCAGTACTTC
CASSLRALAETQYF
>TRBV29-1|few|TRBJ1-1|-
TGCAGCGTTGTCGGGCAGGGAACTGAAGCTTTCTTT
CSVVGQGTEAFF
>TRBV7-3|-|TRBJ1-2|TRBD1
TGTGCCAGCAGCTTAGGCGGAGCCGGGACAGGGGATGGCTACACCTTC
CASSLGGAGTGDGYTF
>TRBV6-5|-|TRBJ2-2|-
TGTGCCAGCAGTTACTCGACAGGAATCGGGGAGCTGTTTTTT
CASSYSTGIGELFF
>TRBV9|-|TRBJ2-7|-
TGTGCCAGCAGCGTAGAGACAGGAACCTACGAGCAGTACTTC
CASSVETGTYEQYF
>TRBV4-1|-|TRBJ2-7|TRBD2
TGCGCCAGCAGCCAATCGCCGGGACTAGCGGGGGAGACCGAGCAGTACTTC
CASSQSPGLAGETEQYF
>TRBV11-1|-|TRBJ2-7|TRBD1
TGTGCCAGCGGACCGGGACAGGGGGTGTACGAGCAGTACTTC
CASGPGQGVYEQYF